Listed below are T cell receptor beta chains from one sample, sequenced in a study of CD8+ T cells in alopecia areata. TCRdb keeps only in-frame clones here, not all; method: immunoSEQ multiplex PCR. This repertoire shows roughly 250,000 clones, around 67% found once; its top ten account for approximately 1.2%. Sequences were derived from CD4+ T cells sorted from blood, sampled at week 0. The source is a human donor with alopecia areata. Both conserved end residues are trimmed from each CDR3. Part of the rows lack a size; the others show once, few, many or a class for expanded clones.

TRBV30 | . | AWRSGAMVGYT
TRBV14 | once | ASSQRRRGLTDTQY
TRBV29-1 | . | SVSTGTYGYT
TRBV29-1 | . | SVVQGPKETQY
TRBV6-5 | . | ASTKIAGVQETQY
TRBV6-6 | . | ASSHQGGSSTDTQY
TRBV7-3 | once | ASSPHPGASGYT
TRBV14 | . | ASSQVSAAAGGELF
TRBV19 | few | ASSIERPNTGELF
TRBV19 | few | ASSPTIWAEAF
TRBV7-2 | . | ASSLDAAADTQY
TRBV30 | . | AWSGGTSGDKQF
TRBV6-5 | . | ASSYDGGGTQY
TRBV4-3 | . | ASSQGGGFMDTQY
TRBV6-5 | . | ASSYSGSRRDTQY
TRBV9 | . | ASSLVGSRSSGANVLT
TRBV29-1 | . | SSRDNEQF